This is a list of T cell receptor beta chains from one sample in a study of shared clonotypes between healthy human individuals. Clones were read by immunoSEQ multiplex PCR, and TCRdb kept only the in-frame ones, dropping some. The sample contains 550,000 to 800,000 clones, 90% of which appear only once. The material sequenced was memory CD8+ T cells from PBMCs. The origin of the receptors is a man aged 18 to 29 in good health. Some clones in this sample may be carry-over from other donors' samples. Both conserved end residues are part of each CDR3. The D gene is left open where the match is weak. Rows may omit the clone size; those that give it use once, few, many or a size class.

abundance: -
j_gene: TRBJ2-7
d_gene: TRBD1
v_gene: TRBV5-4
CDR3aa: CASSSGMGQPLGVEQYF
CDR3nt: TGTGCCAGCAGCTCCGGGATGGGACAGCCCCTTGGGGTCGAGCAGTACTTC

abundance: -
j_gene: TRBJ2-5
d_gene: TRBD2
v_gene: TRBV7-2
CDR3aa: CASSHLAAQETQYF
CDR3nt: TGTGCCAGCAGCCACCTAGCGGCCCAAGAGACCCAGTACTTC

abundance: -
j_gene: TRBJ2-7
d_gene: -
v_gene: TRBV27
CDR3aa: CASSLRGTLPYEQYF
CDR3nt: TGTGCCAGCAGTTTAAGGGGGACCCTTCCCTACGAGCAGTACTTC

abundance: -
j_gene: TRBJ2-7
d_gene: TRBD2
v_gene: TRBV9
CDR3aa: CASSASGTSSYEQYF
CDR3nt: TGTGCCAGCAGCGCTTCCGGGACTAGCTCCTACGAGCAGTACTTC

abundance: -
j_gene: TRBJ2-1
d_gene: -
v_gene: TRBV27
CDR3aa: CASSIRQGQRRAHNEQFF
CDR3nt: TGTGCCAGCTCCATCCGACAGGGACAGAGGAGGGCCCACAATGAGCAGTTCTTC

abundance: -
j_gene: TRBJ2-2
d_gene: -
v_gene: TRBV28
CDR3aa: CASNLGRKITLNTGELFF
CDR3nt: TGTGCCAGCAACCTTGGACGTAAAATAACACTAAACACCGGGGAGCTGTTTTTT

abundance: once
j_gene: TRBJ2-6
d_gene: -
v_gene: TRBV5-1
CDR3aa: CASSSRADNVLTF
CDR3nt: TGCGCCAGCAGCTCCAGGGCAGACAACGTCCTGACTTTC

abundance: -
j_gene: TRBJ1-3
d_gene: -
v_gene: TRBV5-5
CDR3aa: CASSFASTGNTIYF
CDR3nt: TGTGCCAGCAGCTTTGCCAGTACTGGAAACACCATATATTTT

abundance: -
j_gene: TRBJ2-1
d_gene: -
v_gene: TRBV7-7
CDR3aa: CASSLRMGPYNEQFF
CDR3nt: TGTGCCAGCAGCTTACGTATGGGCCCTTACAATGAGCAGTTCTTC

abundance: -
j_gene: TRBJ1-5
d_gene: TRBD1
v_gene: TRBV28
CDR3aa: CASSLWQGTGDQPQHF
CDR3nt: TGTGCCAGCAGTTTATGGCAAGGGACAGGGGATCAGCCCCAGCATTTT

abundance: -
j_gene: TRBJ2-7
d_gene: -
v_gene: TRBV28
CDR3aa: CASSLRVSGPYEQYF
CDR3nt: TGTGCCAGCAGTTTAAGGGTTAGCGGACCCTACGAGCAGTACTTC

abundance: -
j_gene: TRBJ2-5
d_gene: -
v_gene: TRBV7-8
CDR3aa: CASSTQQTELQETQYF
CDR3nt: TGTGCCAGCAGCACCCAACAGACCGAGTTACAAGAGACCCAGTACTTC

abundance: -
j_gene: TRBJ1-5
d_gene: -
v_gene: TRBV7-8
CDR3aa: CASSLGVTMYRAQPQHF
CDR3nt: TGTGCCAGCAGCTTAGGGGTGACGATGTATCGGGCTCAGCCCCAGCATTTT

abundance: -
j_gene: TRBJ1-2
d_gene: -
v_gene: TRBV27
CDR3aa: CASSFRVGYGYTF
CDR3nt: TGTGCCAGCAGTTTCCGAGTGGGCTATGGCTACACCTTC